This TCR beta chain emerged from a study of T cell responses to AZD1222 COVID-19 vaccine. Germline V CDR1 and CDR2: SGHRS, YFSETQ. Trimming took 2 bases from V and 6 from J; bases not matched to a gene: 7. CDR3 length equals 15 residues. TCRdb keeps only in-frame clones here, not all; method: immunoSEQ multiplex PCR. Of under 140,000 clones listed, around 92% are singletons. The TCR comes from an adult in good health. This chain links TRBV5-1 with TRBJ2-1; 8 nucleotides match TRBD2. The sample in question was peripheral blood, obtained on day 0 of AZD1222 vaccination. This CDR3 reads CASSLLTSDINEQFF. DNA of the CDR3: TGCGCCAGCAGCTTACTGACTAGCGATATCAATGAGCAGTTCTTC.